The source of this T cell receptor beta chain is a study of CD8 T cells in ankylosing spondylitis. Whole-study findings and limits: Researchers reportedly found disease-linked clones significantly enriched in matched ankylosing spondylitis synovial fluid. Several highly homologous variants formed a TCR beta motif that appeared characteristic of ankylosing spondylitis blood.

In making TCR beta libraries, quantitative 5'-RACE with molecular barcodes was used. Each CDR3 protein is one row after TCRdb ran MiXCR on the 5' RACE reads. There are roughly 280,000 distinct CDR3 sequences in the sample; 15% to 20% occur only once, and less than 9% lies in the top ten. Worth noting for this clonotype: Antigen specificity is unknown.

Germline V lookup: CDR1 SGHRS, CDR2 YFSETQ. This CDR3 contains 16 residues. The junction had 11 bases not matched to a gene; V was cut back by 1 base and J by 10 bases. The sequencing sample was made of blood, either unsorted or a sorted T cell fraction (not recorded which). The gene calls are TRBV5-1 and TRBJ1-6; the match to TRBD1 covers 7 bases. This TCR was recovered from a male donor with ankylosing spondylitis or in good health (not recorded which). The CDR3 sequence: CASSLTTQGDGSPLHF. In nucleotides, the CDR3 is TGCGCCAGCAGCTTGACGACGCAGGGGGACGGCTCACCCCTCCACTTT.